The next 30 T cell receptor beta chains were all read from a single sample in a study of early T cells in non-severe SARS-CoV-2 infection. A single record per CDR3 protein comes from TCRdb applying MiXCR to the 5' RACE reads. The data hold over 50,000 distinct CDR3 sequences, with roughly 8% observed a single time. The specimen was whole blood, collected at baseline. These receptors all come from an adult who was a healthcare worker with PCR-confirmed SARS-CoV-2 infection or an uninfected control (not recorded which).

V is TRBV28 and J is TRBJ1-1; TRBD1 matches 9 bases. Germline V CDR1 and CDR2: MDHEN, SYDVKM. The CDR3 extends over 16 amino acids. The V gene end was trimmed by 4 bases and the J gene end by 4 bases; junction bases not matched to a gene: 10. The CDR3 coding sequence is TGTGCCAGCAGTTCCTCGGACAGGGGATGGGGCACTGAAGCTTTCTTT. Translating gives CASSSSDRGWGTEAFF.

This clonotype has ten or more counts. V is TRBV2 and J is TRBJ2-7; 7 bases fit TRBD1. CDR3 length equals 12 residues. After removal of 4 bases from V and 5 bases from J, the junction contained 2 bases not matched to a gene. Germline V gene data show CDR1 as SNHLY and CDR2 as FYNNEI. This chain's CDR3 is CASSGQGNEQYF. The CDR3 DNA sequence: TGTGCCAGCAGTGGACAGGGTAACGAGCAGTACTTC.

This rearrangement joins TRBV3-1 to TRBJ1-1; 7 nucleotides match TRBD1. The germline CDR1 and CDR2 sequences are LGHDT and YNNKEL (reference sequence). Trimming cost V 4 bases and J 3 bases; bases outside gene matches: 5. The length of the CDR3 is 14 residues. CDR3 nucleotide sequence: TGTGCCAGCAGCCCTATAGGGGGCCACACTGAAGCTTTCTTT. Translating gives CASSPIGGHTEAFF.

The V and J genes are TRBV11-2 and TRBJ2-5, with 13 nucleotides matching TRBD2. V trimming: 4 bases; J trimming: 3 bases; junction bases outside the gene matches: 5. This CDR3 spans 16 amino acids. Germline V gene sequence: CDR1 SGHAT, CDR2 FQNNGV. Written as DNA, the CDR3 is TGTGCCAGCAGCTCCTGGACTAGCGGGAGCGAAGAGACCCAGTACTTC. Translation: CASSSWTSGSEETQYF. Looking up the rest from reference TRBV11-2 and TRBJ2-5 gives the full variable domain: EAGVAQSPRYKIIEKRQSVAFWCNPISGHATLYWYQQILGQGPKLLIQFQNNGVVDDSQLPKDRFSAERLKGVDSTLKIQPAKLEDSAVYLCASSSWTSGSEETQYFGPGTRLLVL.

This clonotype was detected only a few times. This rearrangement joins TRBV5-4 to TRBJ2-4; D is tentatively TRBD1 or TRBD2 (7 bases each). Germline CDR1 and CDR2: SGHNT and YYREEE (reference sequence). This CDR3 comprises 13 residues. V lost 1 base and J 8 bases, leaving 10 bases between the germline ends. CDR3 sequence reads: CASSLQGGDIQYF. The CDR3 bases are TGTGCCAGCAGCTTGCAGGGGGGGGACATTCAGTACTTC.

This chain joins TRBV4-3 and TRBJ1-2; D may be TRBD1 (6 bases). Germline V gene sequence: CDR1 LGHNA, CDR2 YSLEER. V lost 1 base and J lost 4, with 10 bases in between. There are 14 residues in the CDR3. The CDR3 here is CASSQGQVLYGYTF. CDR3 DNA: TGCGCCAGCAGCCAAGGACAGGTCCTCTATGGCTACACCTTC.

CDR3 sequence: CASSLRVVEISYEQYF. CDR3 coding DNA: TGTGCCAGCAGTTTGAGGGTGGTAGAAATATCCTACGAGCAGTACTTC. The chain has TRBV12-3 or TRBV12-4 and TRBJ2-7, with a weak D call TRBD2 (5 bases). V was pared by 3 bases and J by 1 base, with 16 bases between. This CDR3 is built from 16 residues.

This clonotype was seen a handful of times. The chain is built from TRBV3-1 and TRBJ1-1; D not resolved. V shed 1 base and J shed 8 bases, with 14 bases lying between them. The CDR3 covers 14 residues. CDR1 is LGHDT and CDR2 is YNNKEL in the germline V gene (reference sequence). CDR3 in DNA: TGTGCCAGCAGCCAAGCAACAAGTAGAACCGAAGCTTTCTTT. This gives the protein CASSQATSRTEAFF.

CDR3 region: CASSRDRNSYEQYF. CDR3 DNA: TGTGCCAGCAGCCGAGATAGAAACTCCTACGAGCAGTACTTC. The chain couples TRBV7-2 to TRBJ2-7; no definite D call. Trimming shortened V by 5 bases and J by 0 bases, and 11 bases separated the two germline ends. Germline assignment: CDR1 SGHTA and CDR2 FQGNSA. The CDR3 totals 14 residues.

This clonotype was seen more than once but under ten times. This chain links TRBV7-2 with TRBJ2-1; 11 nucleotides match TRBD1. V lost 3 bases, J lost 7 bases, and 5 bases stayed unmatched. In germline, CDR1 is SGHTA, CDR2 FQGNSA. The CDR3 consists of 15 residues. CDR3 sequence reads: CASSFFGTGGNEQFF. In nucleotides, the CDR3 is TGTGCCAGCAGCTTTTTCGGGACAGGGGGGAATGAGCAGTTCTTC.

This rearrangement joins TRBV29-1 to TRBJ2-7; the D gene is possibly TRBD1 (6 bases). V gave up 6 bases and J gave up 6 bases, with 15 bases separating them. The CDR3 contains 12 residues. Germline CDR1 reads SQVTM; CDR2 reads ANQGSEA. CDR3 amino acids: CSVGNRVGEQYF. The DNA of the CDR3 is TGCAGCGTCGGAAACAGGGTTGGCGAGCAGTACTTC.

The chain is built from TRBV6-4 and TRBJ2-2, with TRBD2 matching 9 bases. The ends lost 2 bases at V and 4 bases at J; junction bases unmatched: 2. This CDR3 is 15 amino acids long. Germline lookup yields CDR1 MRHNA and CDR2 SNTAGT. CDR3 protein: CASSDAGGGTGELFF. CDR3 bases: TGTGCCAGCAGTGACGCGGGGGGGGGCACCGGGGAGCTGTTTTTT.

The gene calls are TRBV7-9 and TRBJ2-4; 7 bases map to TRBD1. The CDR3 is made up of 16 amino acids. V dropped 5 bases and J dropped 0; count of bases not matched to a gene: 7. Germline lookup yields CDR1 SEHNR and CDR2 FQNEAQ (reference sequence). In DNA, the CDR3 is TGTGCCAGCAGCCCCCTGACAGGGCCAGCCAAAAACATTCAGTACTTC. It translates to CASSPLTGPAKNIQYF.

This clonotype was detected only a few times. V usage is TRBV28 and J usage is TRBJ2-1, with 9 positions matching TRBD1. With V trimmed by 3 bases and J by 0 bases, 9 bases remained unmatched. The CDR3 loop spans 18 amino acids. The germline gives CDR1 MDHEN, CDR2 SYDVKM. The CDR3 here is CASSFWGQGSSSYNEQFF. DNA of the CDR3: TGTGCCAGCAGTTTTTGGGGACAGGGATCCTCCTCCTACAATGAGCAGTTCTTC.

The CDR3 DNA follows: TGTGCCAGCAGTTTAAGGAGAGTGCTCTATGCGGCCAAAAACATTCAGTACTTC. Translating it yields CASSLRRVLYAAKNIQYF. The chain couples TRBV28 to TRBJ2-4; D call uncertain. V gave up 2 bases and J gave up 1 base, with 18 bases separating them. The CDR3 totals 18 residues. Per the germline V gene, CDR1 is MDHEN and CDR2 is SYDVKM.

In this sample, this clonotype turned up a few times. The V and J genes are TRBV27 and TRBJ2-3, with D hard to call. From germline, CDR1 is MNHEY and CDR2 SMNVEV (reference sequence). V gave up 2 bases and J gave up 2 bases, with 11 bases separating them. The CDR3 has 15 residues. CDR3 sequence reads: CASSLVGGYTDTQYF. The CDR3 DNA reads as TGTGCCAGCAGTTTAGTTGGCGGCTACACAGATACGCAGTATTTT.

This clonotype was seen only a few times. The V call is TRBV20-1, the J call TRBJ2-7; 7 bases are a match to TRBD1. With 5 bases clipped from V and 6 bases from J, the junction kept 4 bases outside the gene matches. Germline V gene sequence: CDR1 DFQATT, CDR2 SNEGSKA (reference sequence). The CDR3 covers 11 residues. The CDR3 nucleotides are TGCAGTGCTTTTAGGGGGCGCGAGCAGTACTTC. Translated: CSAFRGREQYF.

Only a few counts were recorded for this clonotype. This sequence joins TRBV20-1 and TRBJ1-6; D gene uncertain. The CDR3 totals 12 residues. Germline assignment: CDR1 DFQATT and CDR2 SNEGSKA (reference sequence). V was pared by 4 bases and J by 9 bases, with 10 bases between. CDR3 sequence reads: CSAKPGRSPLHF. The CDR3 DNA reads TGCAGTGCTAAACCCGGTCGTTCACCCCTCCACTTT.

By share, this clonotype counts as medium-sized (0.01 to 0.1%). The chain is built from TRBV27 and TRBJ1-1; D not resolved. The CDR3 spans 11 residues. V lost 2 bases, J lost 7 bases, and 5 bases lay in between. In germline, CDR1 is MNHEY, CDR2 SMNVEV (reference sequence). The CDR3 DNA follows: TGTGCCAGCAGTTTAGGCGGTGAAGCTTTCTTT. It codes for CASSLGGEAFF.

V is TRBV2 and J is TRBJ1-1; no reliable D call. CDR3 length equals 14 residues. V was shortened by 6 bases and J by 4 bases, with 15 bases between the two germline ends. Germline V gene sequence: CDR1 SNHLY, CDR2 FYNNEI. For the CDR3, the DNA is TGTGCCAGCAGCCCTCCCGCTGGGAGCACTGAAGCTTTCTTT. Encoded protein: CASSPPAGSTEAFF.

This clonotype was detected many times. This sequence joins TRBV20-1 and TRBJ2-7, with D tentatively TRBD2 (5 bases). Germline values: CDR1 DFQATT, CDR2 SNEGSKA (reference sequence). V shed 0 bases and J shed 1 base, with 13 bases lying between them. The CDR3 covers 15 residues. CDR3: CSARDLPGRSYEQYF. CDR3 nucleotide sequence: TGCAGTGCTAGAGATCTTCCGGGAAGGTCCTACGAGCAGTACTTC.

The sample holds a few counts of this clonotype. V gene TRBV4-2 combines with J gene TRBJ2-2, with D possibly being TRBD2 (6 bases). Germline V gene data show CDR1 as LGHNA and CDR2 as YNFKEQ. Between the trimmed V and J ends, which lost 0 bases and 5 bases, there was a span of 13 bases. The CDR3 is 16 residues long. The CDR3 sequence: CASSQDPGGGTGELFF. The DNA of the CDR3 is TGTGCCAGCAGCCAAGACCCTGGCGGAGGGACCGGGGAGCTGTTTTTT.

There are many counts of this clonotype. V is TRBV28 and J is TRBJ2-1; TRBD2 matches 10 bases. CDR3 length: 16 residues. The ends lost 5 bases at V and 4 bases at J; junction bases unmatched: 8. Germline CDR1 MDHEN, CDR2 SYDVKM. Here the CDR3 DNA reads TGTGCCAGCAGTGTTGCTAGCGGGAGAGGGTACAATGAGCAGTTCTTC. Protein: CASSVASGRGYNEQFF.

This clonotype was found many times. The V and J genes are TRBV6-4 and TRBJ2-3; D unresolved. This CDR3 contains 13 residues. With 5 bases removed from V and 3 bases from J, the gap between germline ends came to 9 bases. Germline V gene sequence: CDR1 MRHNA, CDR2 SNTAGT. Written as DNA, the CDR3 is TGTGCCAGCAGTAATACACGAACAGATACGCAGTATTTT. Amino acid sequence: CASSNTRTDTQYF.

This clonotype was counted only a few times. The J gene is TRBJ2-5, the V gene TRBV28, with TRBD2 matching 10 bases. Trimming removed 10 bases from V and 1 base from J; junction bases left unmatched: 3. CDR1 and CDR2 from the germline V gene are MDHEN and SYDVKM. This CDR3 is built from 13 residues. The CDR3 DNA reads as TGTGCCACAGGACTAGCGGTCCAAGAGACCCAGTACTTC. This encodes CATGLAVQETQYF.

This clonotype was picked up many times. The CDR3 loop reads CASSLIGRRGDEQFF. The CDR3 DNA reads as TGTGCCAGCAGCTTGATAGGGAGACGGGGAGATGAGCAGTTCTTC. J is TRBJ2-1 and V is TRBV7-2; possibly TRBD2 for D (5 bases). V shed 3 bases and J shed 8 bases, with 17 bases lying between them. This CDR3 region has 15 residues. Germline CDR1 and CDR2: SGHTA and FQGNSA.

In its sample, this clonotype was seen a few times. The V and J genes are TRBV5-4 and TRBJ1-6; 8 bases match TRBD1. This CDR3 is built from 14 residues. V trimming: 4 bases; J trimming: 11 bases; junction bases outside the gene matches: 8. Germline loops: CDR1 SGHNT, CDR2 YYREEE (reference sequence). The CDR3 DNA follows: TGTGCCAGCAGCAGCAGGGGGCTGGGTGCACCCCTCCACTTT. The encoded protein is CASSSRGLGAPLHF.

The V gene is TRBV6-2 or TRBV6-3, the J gene TRBJ2-1, with 16 bases identical to TRBD2. Germline trimming cut 2 bases from V and 7 bases from J; bases unmatched to any gene: 8. The germline V gene has CDR1 MNHEY and CDR2 SVGEGT. This CDR3 region has 18 residues. CDR3 sequence (DNA): TGTGCCAGCAGTTACGACGGGACTAGCGGGAGGGCGGTTAATGAGCAGTTCTTC. It encodes CASSYDGTSGRAVNEQFF.

The genes are TRBV6-5 and TRBJ2-7; perhaps TRBD1 as D (6 bases). CDR1 is MNHEY and CDR2 is SVGAGI in the germline V gene. The CDR3 extends over 12 amino acids. Trimming removed 7 bases from V and 4 bases from J, with 11 bases in between. The CDR3 is CASKYRDYEQYF. CDR3 sequence (DNA): TGTGCCAGCAAGTACAGGGATTACGAGCAGTACTTC.

This clonotype was found many times. This chain joins TRBV19 and TRBJ2-1; no reliable D call. The length of the CDR3 is 13 residues. CDR1 is LNHDA and CDR2 is SQIVND in the germline V gene (reference sequence). The V gene lost 6 bases and the J gene lost 8 bases, with 14 bases spanning the gap. The CDR3 is CASRRGPNYEQFF. The DNA for the CDR3 is TGTGCCAGTAGGCGTGGGCCCAACTATGAGCAGTTCTTC.